This T cell receptor (beta chain) originates from a study of T cells expressing NK-cell markers. Study-wide background: HCMV serostatus: most of the eight sequenced donors positive, one negative. Study-wide points: Topping the CD3+CD56-NKG2C+ fraction as well were these clonotypes, in several donors. The dominant NKG2C+ clonotypes represented roughly 1.0-7.5% of CD8+ T cells in over 5 donors.

This CDR3 is 16 amino acids long. CDR1 SGHVS and CDR2 FQNEAQ come from the germline V gene. Making the TCR beta cDNA relied on 5'RACE template switching with UMIs. TCRdb re-analyzed the 5' RACE reads; it lists each CDR3 protein once, without DNA. In total, the table holds 130,000 to 150,000 distinct CDR3 sequences. About this clonotype itself: The antigen is unknown.

This clonotype was sampled from a man aged 18 to 29 in good health. The sequenced sample was blood T cells: a sorted CD56 or NKG2C T cell subset, CD4+ or CD8+ T cells, or bulk PBMC T cells (not recorded which). The chain links TRBV7-8 to TRBJ2-5; TCRdb picks TRBD2, but there is no DNA to check that call. CDR3 sequence reads: CASSYLGGNYQETQYF.